This T cell receptor (beta chain) was identified in a study of graft-versus-host responses after intestinal transplantation. The germline CDR1 and CDR2 sequences are LNHDA and SQIVND (reference sequence). With V trimmed by 6 bases and J by 1 base, 5 bases remained unmatched. The CDR3 spans 15 residues. Here immunoSEQ multiplex PCR was the method, and the copy in TCRdb shows in-frame clones only, minus some. The sample lists 90,000 or so clones; roughly 80% were seen once. Notes on this clone: Antigen specificity is unknown.

The material sequenced was unstimulated CD4+ T cells sorted from spleen or lymph node cells, taken before intestinal transplant. This sequence was found in a human donor who received an intestinal transplant. V is TRBV19 and J is TRBJ2-3, with 9 bases fitting TRBD1. In nucleotides, the CDR3 is TGTGCCAGTAGCCGGACAGGGGTCGGCACAGATACGCAGTATTTT. The encoded protein is CASSRTGVGTDTQYF.